This is a list of T cell receptor beta chains from one sample in a study of blood T cell repertoires in COVID-19. The table came from immunoSEQ multiplex PCR; TCRdb's copy has only in-frame clones and leaves some out. The sample has some 160,000 clones, 70% to 90% seen once. The sequencing sample was made of PBMCs or T cells enriched from blood (not recorded which). The receptor set was obtained from a woman between 35 and 50 years old who had recovered from COVID-19. Both conserved end residues are part of each CDR3. Each record gives: J gene, V gene, D gene, CDR3 protein. D genes are given only for firm matches.

TRBJ1-1	TRBV5-1	.	CASSLAGPQGNTEAFF
TRBJ1-5	TRBV30	.	CAWSVEAYSNQPQHF
TRBJ2-5	TRBV6-1	.	CASSEHSGQETQYF
TRBJ2-6	TRBV19	TRBD1	CASSRTGGTGANVLTF
TRBJ1-1	TRBV12-3/TRBV12-4	.	CASSPWNTEAFF
TRBJ1-6	TRBV5-1	.	CASSLSGLEDSPLHF
TRBJ2-5	TRBV3-1/TRBV3-2	TRBD2	CASSQGWGLAGATEEETQYF
TRBJ1-5	TRBV13	.	CASSLGGTGDRPQHF
TRBJ2-1	TRBV3-1/TRBV3-2	.	CASSPTGQFGPNEQFF
TRBJ1-2	TRBV24-1	.	CATSASGYGYTF
TRBJ1-1	TRBV30	.	CAWSTGGDTEAFF
TRBJ1-1	TRBV5-1	.	CASRSTGNTEAFF
TRBJ1-2	TRBV3-1/TRBV3-2	.	CASSQGQFANYGYTF
TRBJ1-1	TRBV19	.	CASSIGDLLEAFF
TRBJ1-1	TRBV5-4	TRBD1	CASSWNRDRETEAFF
TRBJ1-3	TRBV2	.	CASSDLRSSGNTIYF
TRBJ2-2	TRBV14	TRBD1	CASSQGTGITGELFF
TRBJ1-5	TRBV28	.	CASGAYRYQPQHF
TRBJ2-2	TRBV12-3/TRBV12-4	.	CGLGRENTGELFF
TRBJ1-5	TRBV12-5	TRBD1	CASTRDRGSNQPQHF
TRBJ1-3	TRBV10-2	.	CASSDGFRGSFSGNTIYF
TRBJ1-1	TRBV7-9	.	CASLRPGGNTEAFF
TRBJ2-3	TRBV5-4	TRBD2	CASSPPGLSGGSDTQYF
TRBJ2-7	TRBV30	TRBD2	CAWSRLAGAYEQYF
TRBJ2-1	TRBV18	TRBD2	CASSPSGGRNNEQFF
TRBJ1-2	TRBV6-5	TRBD1	CASSPEGTGGGYTF
TRBJ2-7	TRBV7-9	TRBD2	CASSLAGGRGYEQYF
TRBJ1-5	TRBV5-4	.	CASSLDPQGSNQPQHF
TRBJ1-2	TRBV2	.	CASSAARGDYGYTF
TRBJ2-5	TRBV9	.	CASSVGGGAAETQYF
TRBJ1-1	TRBV4-2	.	CASSQDSDTEAFF
TRBJ2-7	TRBV6-5	TRBD1	CASSIRDRGLYEQYF
TRBJ1-2	TRBV5-1	TRBD1	CASKSGQGDYGYTF
TRBJ2-7	TRBV7-6	.	CASSPEPRWMDEQYF
TRBJ2-3	TRBV5-1	.	CASSPEQGWADTQYF
TRBJ2-1	TRBV19	TRBD2	CASSISSGEHNEQFF
TRBJ1-2	TRBV29-1	.	CSVEDTGINYGYTF
TRBJ2-2	TRBV5-4	TRBD2	CASSSGPSGGTGELFF
TRBJ1-1	TRBV2	.	CASSPLEANTEAFF
TRBJ1-6	TRBV10-3	TRBD1	CAISATHGQENSPLHF
TRBJ1-2	TRBV14	.	CASSLGRRGNYGYTF
TRBJ1-1	TRBV11-3	.	CASSLGRGANTEAFF
TRBJ2-2	TRBV6-4	TRBD1	CASSPGQANAGELFF
TRBJ2-2	TRBV7-9	TRBD2	CASSLGTSGTGELFF
TRBJ1-1	TRBV30	TRBD1	CAWSRGQGLTEAFF
TRBJ2-7	TRBV7-9	.	CASSANREWSSYEQYF
TRBJ2-2	TRBV30	TRBD1	CAWSVGQGNTGELFF
TRBJ1-1	TRBV29-1	TRBD1	CSARDRGNTEAFF
TRBJ1-4	TRBV19	.	CASSQNPVEKLFF
TRBJ2-7	TRBV18	.	CASSPAGGTGDYYEQYF
TRBJ1-2	TRBV21-1	.	CASSKGHYGYTF
TRBJ1-1	TRBV5-1	TRBD1	CASSRGGGGLNTEAFF